This T cell receptor beta chain is drawn from a study of blood T cell repertoires in COVID-19. The germline V gene has CDR1 SGHNT and CDR2 YYREEE (reference sequence). CDR3 length: 17 residues. V was shortened by 1 base and J by 3 bases, with 19 bases between the two germline ends. Using immunoSEQ multiplex PCR, the repertoire was profiled, and TCRdb retains in-frame clones only, with some absent. Of roughly 100,000 clones listed, 75% to 90% are singletons. This receptor was obtained from a woman older than 75 with acute or convalescent COVID-19. Source material: peripheral blood. The chain uses TRBV5-4 and TRBJ1-1, with D tentatively TRBD1 (6 bases). The CDR3 sequence: CASSLQTGSPRYTEAFF. CDR3 coding DNA: TGTGCCAGCAGCTTGCAGACAGGATCCCCGAGGTACACTGAAGCTTTCTTT.